These T cell receptor beta chains were read from a single sample in a study of OX40 agonist ivuxolimab in advanced cancers. The repertoire was sequenced with immunoSEQ multiplex PCR; TCRdb's copy has only in-frame clones and lacks some. Of tens of thousands of clones in the sample, approximately 79% were seen once. Source: CD4+ or CD8+ T cells sorted from blood, taken in a trial of the OX40 agonist ivuxolimab. These receptors were collected from an adult with an advanced solid tumor such as melanoma, head and neck, liver or kidney cancer. Each CDR3 is given with its conserved first and last residue. A D gene is named only where the DNA matches it firmly. The size field is filled for only some rows; it gives once, few, many or a size class.

J gene,D gene,CDR3 length,V gene,clone size,CDR3 DNA,CDR3 protein
TRBJ1-1,-,14,TRBV29-1,-,TGCAGCGTGTCGGATAATCGAATGAACACTGAAGCTTTCTTT,CSVSDNRMNTEAFF
TRBJ1-1,-,12,TRBV25-1,-,TGTGCCAGCAGTGAACAGAACGCTGAAGCTTTCTTT,CASSEQNAEAFF
TRBJ2-7,-,15,TRBV15,-,TGTGCCACCAGCAGAGATCCTTCTTACTCCTACGAGCAGTACTTC,CATSRDPSYSYEQYF
TRBJ2-1,-,15,TRBV18,-,TGTGCCAGCTCACCACCTGGGACGGACTACAATGAGCAGTTCTTC,CASSPPGTDYNEQFF
TRBJ2-3,-,14,TRBV5-1,once,TGCGCCAGCAGCTTGCCCGGTGGCACAGATACGCAGTATTTT,CASSLPGGTDTQYF
TRBJ2-1,-,15,TRBV11-2,-,TGTGCCAGCAGCTTAACTGGAAGCTCCTACAATGAGCAGTTCTTC,CASSLTGSSYNEQFF
TRBJ1-5,-,15,TRBV6-5,-,TGTGCCAGCAGCCGCAGGGGAGGGAGCAATCAGCCCCAGCATTTT,CASSRRGGSNQPQHF
TRBJ2-7,TRBD1,12,TRBV6-6,-,TGTGCAGTAGGCAGGGGGCTGGACGAGCAGTACTTC,CAVGRGLDEQYF
TRBJ2-7,TRBD2,14,TRBV6-5,-,TGTGCCAGCAGTGGGGCTAGCGGGAGGGGGGAGCAGTACTTC,CASSGASGRGEQYF
TRBJ2-1,-,13,TRBV28,-,TGTGCCAGCAGTTTTACAGGGTACAATGAGCAGTTCTTC,CASSFTGYNEQFF
TRBJ2-7,-,15,TRBV2,few,TGTGCCAGCACCGAAGAAGCGGGCACAACCTACGAGCAGTACTTC,CASTEEAGTTYEQYF
TRBJ1-2,TRBD1,14,TRBV9,-,TGTGCCAGCAGCCTCGACAGGGGGCCGTATGGCTACACCTTC,CASSLDRGPYGYTF
TRBJ2-1,-,15,TRBV6-1,-,TGTGCCAGCAGTGAAGGGTGGGGGGCGGGAAATGAGCAGTTCTTC,CASSEGWGAGNEQFF
TRBJ2-4,-,11,TRBV5-6,-,TGTGCCAGCAGCCGGCAAAACATTCAGTACTTC,CASSRQNIQYF
TRBJ1-3,-,16,TRBV28,-,TGTGCCAGCAGTTTCGGGGGAGATAGCTTTGGAAACACCATATATTTT,CASSFGGDSFGNTIYF
TRBJ2-4,TRBD1,14,TRBV28,-,TGTGCCAGCAGACCGGGACAGGGTGGGAACATTCAGTACTTC,CASRPGQGGNIQYF
TRBJ1-2,-,16,TRBV9,-,TGTGCCAGCAGCGTAGGGGTAGAACCCTTTAACTATGGCTACACCTTC,CASSVGVEPFNYGYTF
TRBJ1-4,-,14,TRBV18,-,TGTGCCAGCTCACCGGAGGCCCTCGACGAAAAACTGTTTTTT,CASSPEALDEKLFF
TRBJ2-1,TRBD1,15,TRBV12-5,few,TGTGCTAGTGGTTCCTCCGGGACAGGCGACAATGAGCAGTTCTTC,CASGSSGTGDNEQFF
TRBJ1-1,TRBD1,16,TRBV6-1,once,TGTGCCAGCAGTGCCCCGGACAGGGGTTTCAACACTGAAGCTTTCTTT,CASSAPDRGFNTEAFF
TRBJ2-7,TRBD1,14,TRBV18,-,TGTGCCAGCTCACCGGGCTCAGGGGGATACGAGCAGTACTTC,CASSPGSGGYEQYF
TRBJ2-7,TRBD1,15,TRBV6-5,once,TGTGCCAGCAGTTTCGGACAGGGAGCCATCTACGAGCAGTACTTC,CASSFGQGAIYEQYF
TRBJ2-1,TRBD2,19,TRBV4-1,once,TGCGCCAGCAGCCAAGATGGGCTAGCGGGGGGGCTGATGTACAATGAGCAGTTCTTC,CASSQDGLAGGLMYNEQFF
TRBJ2-3,-,15,TRBV6-1,-,TGTGCCAGCAGTGAAGTGGCGTATAGCACAGATACGCAGTATTTT,CASSEVAYSTDTQYF
TRBJ2-3,-,13,TRBV5-1,few,TGCGCCAGCAGCGACACAGGCACAGATACGCAGTATTTT,CASSDTGTDTQYF
TRBJ2-7,-,12,TRBV7-9,-,TGTGCCAGCAGCTTATATTACTACGAGCAGTACTTC,CASSLYYYEQYF
TRBJ1-1,-,15,TRBV18,-,TGTGCCAGCTCACCCGGGCCGGGGGCGGACACTGAAGCTTTCTTT,CASSPGPGADTEAFF
TRBJ1-1,-,15,TRBV10-2,-,TGCGCCAGCAGTGGGGGGGTAACAGGGACACCCGAAGCTTTCTTT,CASSGGVTGTPEAFF
TRBJ2-7,-,14,TRBV19,few,TGTGCCAGTAGTAACGGCAGGAGCTCCTACGAGCAGTACTTC,CASSNGRSSYEQYF
TRBJ1-4,-,15,TRBV15,-,TGTGCCACCAGCAGAGATCGGGGGTGGGATGAAAAACTGTTTTTT,CATSRDRGWDEKLFF
TRBJ1-2,-,14,TRBV11-2,-,TGTGCCAGCAGCCCTACGGACTCCGCCTATGGCTACACCTTC,CASSPTDSAYGYTF